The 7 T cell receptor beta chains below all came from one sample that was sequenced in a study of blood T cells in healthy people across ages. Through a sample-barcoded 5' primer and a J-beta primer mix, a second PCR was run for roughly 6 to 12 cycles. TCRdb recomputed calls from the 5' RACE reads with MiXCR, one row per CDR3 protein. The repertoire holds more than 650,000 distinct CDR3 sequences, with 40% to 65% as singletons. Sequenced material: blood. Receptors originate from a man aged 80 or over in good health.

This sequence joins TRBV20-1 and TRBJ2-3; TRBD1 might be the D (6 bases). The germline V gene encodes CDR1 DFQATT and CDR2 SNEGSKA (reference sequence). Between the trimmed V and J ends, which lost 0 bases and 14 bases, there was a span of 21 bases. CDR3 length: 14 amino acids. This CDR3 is CSAREAGERGYAYF. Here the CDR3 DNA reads TGCAGTGCTAGAGAGGCAGGGGAGAGGGGATACGCGTATTTT.

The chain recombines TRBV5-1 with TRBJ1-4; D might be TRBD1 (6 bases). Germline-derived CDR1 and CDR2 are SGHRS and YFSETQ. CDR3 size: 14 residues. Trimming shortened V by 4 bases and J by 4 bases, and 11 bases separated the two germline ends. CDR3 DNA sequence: TGCGCCAGCAGCCCCGGACAGTATAATGAAAAACTGTTTTTT. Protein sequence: CASSPGQYNEKLFF.

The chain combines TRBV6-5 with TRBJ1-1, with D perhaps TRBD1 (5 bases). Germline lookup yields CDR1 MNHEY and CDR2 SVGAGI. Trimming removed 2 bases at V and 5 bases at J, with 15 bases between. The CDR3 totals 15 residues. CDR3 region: CASSYDLGGRTEAFF. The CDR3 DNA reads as TGTGCCAGCAGTTACGATCTTGGGGGGAGGACTGAAGCTTTCTTT.

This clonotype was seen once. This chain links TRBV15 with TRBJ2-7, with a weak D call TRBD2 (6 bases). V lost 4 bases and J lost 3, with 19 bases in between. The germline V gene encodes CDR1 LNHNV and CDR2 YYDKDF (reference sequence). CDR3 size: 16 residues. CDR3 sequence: CATSIGGAILDYEQYF. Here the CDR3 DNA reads TGTGCCACCAGCATCGGAGGGGCCATCCTAGACTACGAGCAGTACTTC.

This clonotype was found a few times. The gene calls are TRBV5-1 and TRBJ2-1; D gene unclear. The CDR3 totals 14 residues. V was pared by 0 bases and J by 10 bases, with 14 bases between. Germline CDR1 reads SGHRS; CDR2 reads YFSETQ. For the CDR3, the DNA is TGCGCCAGCAGCTTGGCCGGGCAGCCCAAGGAGCAGTTCTTC. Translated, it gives CASSLAGQPKEQFF.

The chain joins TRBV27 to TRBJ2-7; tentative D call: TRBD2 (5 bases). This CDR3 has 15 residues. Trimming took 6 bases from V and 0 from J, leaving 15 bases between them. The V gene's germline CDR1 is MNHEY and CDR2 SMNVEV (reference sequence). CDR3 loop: CASRKVGDSSYEQYF. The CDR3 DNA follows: TGTGCCAGCAGAAAGGTGGGAGATAGCTCCTACGAGCAGTACTTC.

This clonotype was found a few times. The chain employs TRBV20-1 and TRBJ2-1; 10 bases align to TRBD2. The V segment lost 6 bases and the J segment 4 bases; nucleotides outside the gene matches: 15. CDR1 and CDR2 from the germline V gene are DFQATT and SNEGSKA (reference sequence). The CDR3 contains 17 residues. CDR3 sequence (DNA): TGCAGTGCCTTAGTACTAGCGGGACAATTATCATACAATGAGCAGTTCTTC. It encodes CSALVLAGQLSYNEQFF.